A selection of T cell receptor beta chains follows, all from one sample in a study of untreated major depressive disorder. Repertoires were generated with immunoSEQ multiplex PCR, while TCRdb's copy carries only in-frame clones and drops some. The data show just over 20,000 clones, about 87% seen once. Sequencing was performed on CD4+ T cells from PBMCs. The source is a woman aged 25 to 45 in good health. Both conserved end residues are part of each CDR3.

V: TRBV11-1
J: TRBJ1-4
CDR3: CASSLTGGVGEKLFF

V: TRBV14
J: TRBJ1-2
CDR3: CASSQDQTGYGYTF

V: TRBV7-9
J: TRBJ2-7
CDR3: CASSLEPPRHEQYF

V: TRBV6-5
J: TRBJ2-3
CDR3: CASRGGTFSDTQYF

V: TRBV7-2
J: TRBJ2-3
CDR3: CASSLAQRGPNSAQYF

V: TRBV10-3
J: TRBJ2-3
CDR3: CAIGSTDTQYF

V: TRBV9
J: TRBJ2-1
CDR3: CASSVGRVRTRNNEQFF

V: TRBV5-1
J: TRBJ2-5
CDR3: CASSLEWQRQETQYF

V: TRBV12-5
J: TRBJ2-1
CDR3: CASGLPEGEQFF

V: TRBV29-1
J: TRBJ2-7
CDR3: CSILGQVINEQYF

V: TRBV5-1
J: TRBJ2-7
CDR3: CASSYNDRAGEQYF

V: TRBV10-3
J: TRBJ2-7
CDR3: CAIGVTSSSYEQYF

V: TRBV12-2
J: TRBJ2-3
CDR3: CASRLTEERGDTDTQYF

V: TRBV11-2
J: TRBJ1-1
CDR3: CASSLEVTEAFF

V: TRBV6-1
J: TRBJ1-2
CDR3: CASQGGGSENYGYTF

V: TRBV5-6
J: TRBJ2-3
CDR3: CASRKTSGGTDTQYF

V: TRBV5-1
J: TRBJ2-7
CDR3: CASSFDSGAAYEQYF

V: TRBV10-1
J: TRBJ2-7
CDR3: CASSESGTGDIRIEQYF

V: TRBV5-1
J: TRBJ2-5
CDR3: CASSRSQETQYF

V: TRBV19
J: TRBJ1-5
CDR3: CASSTGYSLRTQHF

V: TRBV18
J: TRBJ1-3
CDR3: CASSPVATAGNTIYF

V: TRBV7-2
J: TRBJ2-1
CDR3: CASSSSGGREQFF

V: TRBV30
J: TRBJ2-1
CDR3: CAWSWGGYNEQFF

V: TRBV7-9
J: TRBJ2-2
CDR3: CARGQGLNTGELFF

V: TRBV6-5
J: TRBJ1-1
CDR3: CASSYKLMGQGIEAFF

V: TRBV10-2
J: TRBJ1-1
CDR3: CASSGHSSNTEAFF

V: TRBV6-5
J: TRBJ2-3
CDR3: CASRLTGTDTQYF

V: TRBV7-9
J: TRBJ2-5
CDR3: CASSLAVQAKLKTQYF

V: TRBV14
J: TRBJ2-2
CDR3: CASSLQTGELFF

V: TRBV5-4
J: TRBJ2-5
CDR3: CASSSGGRETQYF

V: TRBV28
J: TRBJ2-5
CDR3: CASSHRTGGPETQYF

V: TRBV6-5
J: TRBJ1-2
CDR3: CASSRTLRNYGYTF

V: TRBV27
J: TRBJ2-5
CDR3: CASSLQAGARETQYF

V: TRBV29-1
J: TRBJ1-1
CDR3: CSVGVNTEAFF

V: TRBV6-5
J: TRBJ2-5
CDR3: CASSRSRVGRETQYF

V: TRBV5-1
J: TRBJ1-1
CDR3: CASSRGPGQGVVYTEAFF

V: TRBV6-5
J: TRBJ2-7
CDR3: CASSPGQTYPYEQYF

V: TRBV7-2
J: TRBJ2-1
CDR3: CASSLGTSGGANEQFF

V: TRBV30
J: TRBJ1-6
CDR3: CAWSEVNSPLHF

V: TRBV27
J: TRBJ1-5
CDR3: CASSHPGSNQPQHF

V: TRBV30
J: TRBJ1-3
CDR3: CAWRLGTAGNTIYF

V: TRBV28
J: TRBJ2-2
CDR3: CASSPTGTNTGELFF

V: TRBV5-1
J: TRBJ2-3
CDR3: CASRSTSGGDTQYF

V: TRBV7-2
J: TRBJ1-6
CDR3: CASSQGRVTPLHF

V: TRBV4-1
J: TRBJ2-7
CDR3: CASSRGRSDRSSYEQYF

V: TRBV19
J: TRBJ1-1
CDR3: CASSLRPYEVGNTEAFF

V: TRBV30
J: TRBJ2-6
CDR3: CAWGFSGANVLTF

V: TRBV18
J: TRBJ2-5
CDR3: CASSPTIQETQYF

V: TRBV5-1
J: TRBJ2-3
CDR3: CASSSSTGSPTDTQYF

V: TRBV28
J: TRBJ1-6
CDR3: CASTTRVGSPLHF

V: TRBV4-3
J: TRBJ2-5
CDR3: CASSQDGGGSQETQYF

V: TRBV4-3
J: TRBJ1-2
CDR3: CASSQFTGVPGYTF

V: TRBV27
J: TRBJ1-6
CDR3: CASSLRGNNSPLHF